One and the same sample provided the 26 T cell receptor beta chains below, sequenced in a study of shared clonotypes between healthy human individuals (dated by TCRdb to the early 2020s). Library preparation was by the immunoSEQ multiplex PCR assay. Here the immuneACCESS table is served through TCRdb, limited to in-frame sequences with V and J called. Missing clones are a known gap in these copies; in checked studies unresolved V genes cover under half, and the rest lacks a known reason. This sample has over a million clones in its table, and roughly 96% of those were observed once. The ten largest clonotypes hold over 1% of the sample. Sequencing used naive CD4+ T cells sorted from blood. The sample's cell subset or site label is to be understood as: CD45RA+ positively selected. The receptors were gathered from a man aged 25-45 years in good health.

This rearrangement joins TRBV18 to TRBJ2-6; 7 bases align to TRBD1. The CDR3 is made up of 16 amino acids. V shed 5 bases, J shed 1 base, and the junction held 5 bases outside the gene matches. CDR1 and CDR2 from the germline V gene are KGHSH and LQKENI. CDR3 coding DNA: TGTGCCAGCTCAGAGTACAGGGGATCTGGGGCCAACGTCCTGACTTTC. Amino acid sequence: CASSEYRGSGANVLTF.

This clone was seen just once. The chain combines TRBV9 with TRBJ1-1; D gene unclear. V was trimmed by 0 bases and J by 1 base, leaving 10 bases between them. The CDR3 runs 15 residues. The germline V gene has CDR1 SGDLS and CDR2 YYNGEE. CDR3 amino acids: CASSVEARENTEAFF. The CDR3 nucleotides are TGTGCCAGCAGCGTAGAAGCCAGAGAGAACACTGAAGCTTTCTTT.

The CDR3 region has the DNA TGCGCCAGCAGTGACCGGACAGGCCTGGGGACCGGGGAGCTGTTTTTT. It yields the protein CASSDRTGLGTGELFF. The chain combines TRBV10-1 with TRBJ2-2; 7 bases are a match to TRBD1. The germline CDR1 and CDR2 sequences are WNHNN and SYGVQD (reference sequence). V trimming: 3 bases; J trimming: 5 bases; junction bases outside the gene matches: 9. This CDR3 contains 16 residues.

The chain couples TRBV5-1 to TRBJ2-2; TRBD2 matches 7 bases. Germline V gene data show CDR1 as SGHRS and CDR2 as YFSETQ. The CDR3 has 15 residues. The junction had 9 bases not matched to a gene; V was cut back by 4 bases and J by 6 bases. The CDR3 region is CASSIGLDPPGELFF. In DNA form, the CDR3 reads TGCGCCAGCAGCATAGGACTAGATCCCCCCGGGGAGCTGTTTTTT.

In the case of this clone: Other DNA variants within this sample encode the same CDR3. The chain joins TRBV5-1 to TRBJ2-3; 7 bases map to TRBD1. Trimming took 4 bases from V and 1 from J; bases not matched to a gene: 3. The CDR3 spans 14 residues. The V gene's germline CDR1 is SGHRS and CDR2 YFSETQ. The CDR3 is CASSAGQGTDTQYF. CDR3 DNA: TGCGCCAGCAGCGCCGGACAGGGCACAGATACGCAGTATTTT.

The CDR3 DNA follows: TGTGCCAGTAGTGCTTGGACAGGGGTCGGTGACGAGACCCAGTACTTC. Its protein product is CASSAWTGVGDETQYF. The chain couples TRBV19 to TRBJ2-5; 9 bases align to TRBD1. Germline CDR1 reads LNHDA; CDR2 reads SQIVND (reference sequence). V lost 5 bases, J lost 5 bases, and 12 bases stayed unmatched. This CDR3 is 16 amino acids long.

The rearrangement joins TRBV2 to TRBJ1-6; perhaps TRBD1 as D (6 bases). Germline V gene lookup returns CDR1 SNHLY and CDR2 FYNNEI. This CDR3 contains 12 residues. V was shortened by 6 bases and J by 13 bases, with 13 bases between the two germline ends. The CDR3 region is CASSTGIRPLHF. As DNA, the CDR3 is TGTGCCAGCAGCACAGGGATCCGGCCCCTCCACTTT.

This sequence joins TRBV6-1 and TRBJ2-5; D could derive from TRBD1 or TRBD2 (6 bases each). CDR3 size: 14 residues. CDR1 MNHNS and CDR2 SASEGT come from the germline V gene. V lost 2 bases and J lost 5, with 12 bases in between. The CDR3 nucleotides are TGTGCCAGCAGTGAATCAAGGGGGAGGGAGACCCAGTACTTC. Protein sequence: CASSESRGRETQYF.

V gene TRBV7-9 combines with J gene TRBJ2-7; D gene ambiguous. The CDR3 is 16 residues long. V was clipped by 2 bases and J by 4 bases, with 18 bases between them. In germline, CDR1 is SEHNR, CDR2 FQNEAQ (reference sequence). The CDR3 is CASSLLPTDPHYEQYF. CDR3 sequence (DNA): TGTGCCAGCAGCTTACTACCGACCGACCCTCATTACGAGCAGTACTTC.

V and J are TRBV7-2 and TRBJ2-5, with D tentatively TRBD2 (5 bases). The V and J ends lost 0 bases and 5 bases respectively, with 10 bases between them. There are 14 residues in the CDR3. Germline V lookup: CDR1 SGHTA, CDR2 FQGNSA. In nucleotides, the CDR3 is TGTGCCAGCAGCTTAGCGGGAGTGGTGGAGACCCAGTACTTC. Protein product: CASSLAGVVETQYF.

This clone was recorded only once. This chain joins TRBV28 and TRBJ2-7; D uncertain. This CDR3 is built from 13 residues. Germline CDR1 is MDHEN and CDR2 is SYDVKM. Trimming left V 5 bases short and J 3 bases short, with 11 bases between. CDR3 nucleotide sequence: TGTGCCAGCAGTGAGGCGGCGAACTACGAGCAGTACTTC. Translation: CASSEAANYEQYF.

Worth noting for this clone: Other DNA sequences in this sample translate to the same CDR3. This chain connects TRBV6-1 to TRBJ2-7; D is perhaps TRBD1 or TRBD2 (5 bases each). Trimming removed 7 bases from V and 3 bases from J, with 16 bases in between. Per germline, CDR1 MNHNS and CDR2 SASEGT. This CDR3 contains 14 residues. CDR3 nucleotides: TGTGCCAGCAATCTGGCGGGTGGGGGCTACGAGCAGTACTTC. This encodes CASNLAGGGYEQYF.

The chain couples TRBV18 to TRBJ1-1, with 9 bases identical to TRBD1. V lost 3 bases, J lost 5 bases, and 19 bases stayed unmatched. This CDR3 spans 19 amino acids. The germline CDR1 and CDR2 sequences are KGHSH and LQKENI. The DNA for the CDR3 is TGTGCCAGCTCACCTTTTTATCCGGGACAGGGTTTTGGGCCGACTGAAGCTTTCTTT. Translation gives CASSPFYPGQGFGPTEAFF.

J is TRBJ2-2 and V is TRBV5-1, with D maybe TRBD2 (5 bases). The V gene's germline CDR1 is SGHRS and CDR2 YFSETQ. The CDR3 extends over 15 amino acids. Trimming took 0 bases from V and 5 from J, leaving 11 bases between them. CDR3 amino acids: CASSLERSGTGELFF. The CDR3, as DNA: TGCGCCAGCAGCTTGGAGCGGAGTGGGACCGGGGAGCTGTTTTTT.

The chain joins TRBV5-1 to TRBJ2-2; 7 bases align to TRBD2. Losses at the gene ends were 2 bases for V and 4 bases for J; bases not matched to a gene: 5. CDR1 is SGHRS, CDR2 YFSETQ, per germline. The CDR3 length is 15 residues. CDR3 DNA sequence: TGCGCCAGCAGCTTTGGCGGGAGCCCCACCGGGGAGCTGTTTTTT. Amino acids: CASSFGGSPTGELFF.

This clone was counted once. V and J are TRBV27 and TRBJ2-2, with D possibly TRBD2 on 6 matching bases. CDR1 is MNHEY, CDR2 SMNVEV, per germline (reference sequence). With 1 base removed from V and 6 bases from J, the gap between germline ends came to 12 bases. The CDR3 is 15 residues long. CDR3 nucleotides: TGTGCCAGCAGTTTATTGGGGGGATTGTCCGGGGAGCTGTTTTTT. Its protein is CASSLLGGLSGELFF.

In this sample, this clone turned up once. The junction departs from germline at one end; a sequencing error may be responsible. The chain recombines TRBV7-7 with TRBJ2-1; TRBD2 matches at 13 bases. The CDR3 loop spans 19 amino acids. CDR1 and CDR2 (germline): SSHAT, FNYEAQ (reference sequence). CDR3 amino acids: CASSLGGLAGSPSYNEQFF. CDR3 DNA sequence: TGTGCTAGCAGCTTAGGGGGACTAGCGGGATCCCCCTCCTACAATGAGCAGTTCTTC.

As DNA, the CDR3 is TGTGCCAGCAGTTTATCGACTAGCGGGAGCTCATACAATGAGCAGTTCTTC. Protein sequence: CASSLSTSGSSYNEQFF. This chain uses TRBV27 with TRBJ2-1; TRBD2 agrees at 12 bases. Germline assignment: CDR1 MNHEY and CDR2 SMNVEV (reference sequence). V shed 0 bases and J 4 bases; nucleotides not matched to a gene: 4. This CDR3 is built from 17 residues.

The chain combines TRBV5-1 with TRBJ2-7; D gene uncertain. V gave up 2 bases and J gave up 6 bases, with 15 bases separating them. CDR3 length equals 14 residues. Germline CDR1 is SGHRS and CDR2 is YFSETQ. DNA of the CDR3: TGCGCCAGCAGCTTCCAACCCGGAAAAGGCGAGCAGTACTTC. This gives the protein CASSFQPGKGEQYF.

The chain joins TRBV2 to TRBJ2-7; 7 bases match TRBD1. The CDR3 loop spans 15 amino acids. Germline CDR1 is SNHLY and CDR2 is FYNNEI. Losses at the gene ends were 2 bases for V and 5 bases for J; bases not matched to a gene: 9. CDR3 nucleotides: TGTGCCAGCAGTGAAAGTGGACAGGCCCTGGACGAGCAGTACTTC. This encodes CASSESGQALDEQYF. Full variable domain (rest looked up from reference TRBV2 and TRBJ2-7): EPEVTQTPSHQVTQMGQEVILRCVPISNHLYFYWYRQILGQKVEFLVSFYNNEISEKSEIFDDQFSVERPDGSNFTLKIRSTKLEDSAMYFCASSESGQALDEQYFGPGTRLTVT.

This clone turned up a few times. The chain uses TRBV10-1 and TRBJ2-7, with 7 nucleotides matching TRBD2. Trimming cost V 3 bases and J 3 bases; bases outside gene matches: 5. The CDR3 contains 14 residues. Germline CDR1 WNHNN, CDR2 SYGVQD (reference sequence). CDR3 bases: TGCGCCAGCAGTGAAGGGTCTAGCGGCTACGAGCAGTACTTC. This codes for CASSEGSSGYEQYF.

V and J are TRBV28 and TRBJ2-1; 7 nucleotides align to TRBD1. The germline V gene has CDR1 MDHEN and CDR2 SYDVKM. With 7 bases clipped from V and 2 bases from J, the junction kept 5 bases outside the gene matches. This CDR3 comprises 14 residues. DNA for the CDR3: TGTGCCAGCATAGGACAGGCCACCTACAATGAGCAGTTCTTC. Its translation is CASIGQATYNEQFF.

This chain connects TRBV7-2 to TRBJ2-1; TRBD2 is a possible D gene (6 bases). CDR3 size: 15 residues. CDR1 SGHTA and CDR2 FQGNSA come from the germline V gene. The V end was cut by 5 bases, the J end by 4 bases, with 15 bases between. The CDR3 is CASSIPGAGYNEQFF. CDR3 sequence (DNA): TGTGCCAGCAGCATCCCGGGAGCTGGGTACAATGAGCAGTTCTTC.

This chain joins TRBV28 and TRBJ2-2; D is unclear. Per the germline V gene, CDR1 is MDHEN and CDR2 is SYDVKM. V gave up 6 bases and J gave up 5 bases, with 16 bases separating them. The CDR3 extends over 15 amino acids. The CDR3 coding sequence is TGTGCCAGCAGCCTATTTCCCGCAACAACCGGGGAGCTGTTTTTT. Translating it yields CASSLFPATTGELFF. Full variable domain (remainder filled in from reference TRBV28 and TRBJ2-2): DVKVTQSSRYLVKRTGEKVFLECVQDMDHENMFWYRQDPGLGLRLIYFSYDVKMKEKGDIPEGYSVSREKKERFSLILESASTNQTSMYLCASSLFPATTGELFFGEGSRLTVL.

In its sample, this clone was seen once. The chain is built from TRBV7-2 and TRBJ2-6, with D uncertain. Germline V CDR1 and CDR2: SGHTA, FQGNSA. The CDR3 length is 14 residues. The ends were cut back, 6 bases at V and 0 bases at J, with 6 bases in the middle. The CDR3 coding sequence is TGTGCCAGCAGACACCTCTCTGGGGCCAACGTCCTGACTTTC. It codes for CASRHLSGANVLTF.

This clone came up once. The J gene is TRBJ2-4, the V gene TRBV12-2. TRBV12-2 has pseudogene status. The CDR3 has 17 residues. Here the CDR3 DNA reads TGTGCAAGTCGCGCCAGAGACCTCCTAACTTCCAAAAACATTCAGTACTTC. The encoded protein is CASRARDLLTSKNIQYF.